Listed below are T cell receptor beta chains from one sample, sequenced in a study of cytomegalovirus exposure and HLA in healthy donors. TCRdb's table, derived via immunoSEQ multiplex PCR, lists solely in-frame clones and lacks some. This sample yields 99,000 or so clones, of which about a tenth are seen a single time; 5.5% to 7.5% belongs to the top ten. The sequenced material came from PBMCs. These receptors were obtained from a man aged 40-49 years in good health and CMV-seropositive. The CDR3 runs from the conserved cysteine through the conserved F or W. D genes are given only for firm matches. Where a row states a size, it is once, few, many or the class of an expanded clone; other rows omit it.

size	V	D	J	CDR3	DNA
few	TRBV28	NA	TRBJ2-7	CASSLLGVYEQYF	TGTGCCAGCAGTTTATTAGGAGTCTACGAGCAGTACTTC
many	TRBV6-4	TRBD1	TRBJ2-6	CASTGQGAGANVLTF	TGTGCCAGCACTGGACAGGGGGCTGGGGCCAACGTCCTGACTTTC
NA	TRBV11-2	NA	TRBJ2-3	CASSPSGYTDTQYF	TGTGCCAGCAGTCCCTCGGGGTACACAGATACGCAGTATTTT
NA	TRBV28	TRBD1	TRBJ2-1	CASSPDRGSPYNEQFF	TGTGCCAGCAGTCCGGACAGGGGGTCCCCCTACAATGAGCAGTTCTTC
NA	TRBV10-3	TRBD2	TRBJ2-2	CAISATSGRPNTGELFF	TGTGCCATCAGTGCAACTAGCGGGAGGCCGAACACCGGGGAGCTGTTTTTT
NA	TRBV5-1	TRBD1	TRBJ2-5	CASSLVDRAETQYF	TGCGCCAGCAGCTTGGTGGACAGGGCAGAGACCCAGTACTTC
NA	TRBV4-3	TRBD1	TRBJ1-2	CASSQRQGSSEGYTF	TGCGCCAGCAGCCAAAGACAGGGAAGTTCGGAAGGCTACACCTTC
few	TRBV7-2	TRBD2	TRBJ2-1	CASSPLAGVSYNEQFF	TGTGCCAGCAGCCCTCTAGCGGGAGTCTCTTACAATGAGCAGTTCTTC
few	TRBV7-8	TRBD2	TRBJ2-6	CAVKAGPFSGANVLTF	TGTGCCGTTAAAGCGGGACCCTTTTCTGGGGCCAACGTCCTGACTTTC
NA	TRBV13	TRBD1	TRBJ2-5	CASSRTGVGQETQYF	TGTGCCAGCAGCCGGACAGGGGTTGGGCAAGAGACCCAGTACTTC
few	TRBV27	TRBD2	TRBJ2-3	CATRTSEADTQYF	TGTGCCACTAGGACTAGCGAAGCAGATACGCAGTATTTT
NA	TRBV5-6	TRBD2	TRBJ2-1	CASNPGLAGAYNEQFF	TGTGCCAGCAACCCAGGACTAGCGGGAGCCTACAATGAGCAGTTCTTC
NA	TRBV5-6	NA	TRBJ2-7	CASSLRTAYEQYF	TGTGCCAGCAGCTTGCGGACAGCTTACGAGCAGTACTTC
NA	TRBV9	TRBD1	TRBJ2-7	CASSAGTGVYEQYF	TGTGCCAGCAGCGCCGGGACAGGGGTCTACGAGCAGTACTTC
few	TRBV5-1	NA	TRBJ2-5	CASSRNLQETQYF	TGCGCCAGCAGCCGAAACTTGCAAGAGACCCAGTACTTC
NA	TRBV5-1	TRBD1	TRBJ2-3	CASSLGSGQGTDTQYF	TGCGCCAGCAGCTTGGGTTCTGGACAGGGAACAGATACGCAGTATTTT
NA	TRBV10-3	TRBD2	TRBJ2-1	CAISPSGRNYEQFF	TGTGCCATCAGTCCGAGCGGGAGGAACTATGAGCAGTTCTTC
NA	TRBV30	TRBD1	TRBJ1-5	CASDRGRQPQHF	TGTGCCTCTGACAGGGGGCGCCAGCCCCAGCATTTT
few	TRBV27	TRBD2	TRBJ2-7	CASSRQGLAGGTYEQYF	TGTGCCAGCAGTCGTCAGGGACTAGCGGGAGGGACGTACGAGCAGTACTTC
few	TRBV6-5	TRBD1	TRBJ2-3	CASTRRGQGDQAQYF	TGTGCCAGTACTCGTCGAGGACAGGGGGACCAGGCGCAGTATTTT
NA	TRBV5-8	TRBD1	TRBJ1-5	CASSSGTGDLSNQPQHF	TGTGCCAGCAGCTCCGGGACAGGGGACCTTAGCAATCAGCCCCAGCATTTT
NA	TRBV30	NA	TRBJ1-5	CAWGRARRDQPQHF	TGTGCCTGGGGAAGGGCCAGGCGGGATCAGCCCCAGCATTTT
few	TRBV10-3	TRBD1	TRBJ2-5	CAIREDRGRETQYF	TGTGCCATCAGGGAGGACAGGGGGAGAGAGACCCAGTACTTC
NA	TRBV5-1	TRBD1	TRBJ1-1	CASSVGTDRGTSAFF	TGCGCCAGCAGCGTCGGGACAGACAGAGGTACGTCGGCTTTCTTT
NA	TRBV9	NA	TRBJ2-2	CASSVDNSNTGELFF	TGTGCCAGCAGCGTAGACAATTCGAACACCGGGGAGCTGTTTTTT
few	TRBV16	TRBD2	TRBJ2-5	CASALGGQETQYF	TGTGCCAGCGCCCTCGGGGGGCAAGAGACCCAGTACTTC
NA	TRBV10-3	NA	TRBJ1-1	CAISEPGTPDTEAFF	TGTGCCATCAGTGAGCCTGGGACACCCGACACTGAAGCTTTCTTT
few	TRBV7-2	TRBD1	TRBJ2-7	CASSPGQGAYEQYF	TGTGCCAGCAGCCCGGGACAGGGGGCGTACGAGCAGTACTTC
few	TRBV7-8	TRBD1	TRBJ1-5	CASIDDRGKYSNQPQHF	TGTGCCAGCATCGACGACAGGGGCAAATATAGCAATCAGCCCCAGCATTTT
medium-sized	TRBV6-1	NA	TRBJ2-6	CASSETEAGANVLTF	TGTGCCAGCAGTGAGACGGAAGCGGGGGCCAACGTCCTGACTTTC
few	TRBV9	NA	TRBJ1-2	CASYSGTNGYTF	TGTGCCAGCTACTCGGGGACAAATGGCTACACCTTC
NA	TRBV6-1	NA	TRBJ1-2	CASRGFESSGYTF	TGTGCCAGCAGGGGCTTCGAGAGTTCTGGCTACACCTTC
NA	TRBV5-6	NA	TRBJ2-7	CASSRGNYEQYF	TGTGCCAGCAGCCGGGGGAACTACGAGCAGTACTTC
NA	TRBV28	TRBD2	TRBJ2-3	CASSPHSSGRAGADTQYF	TGTGCCAGCAGTCCACATTCTAGCGGGAGGGCCGGGGCAGATACGCAGTATTTT
few	TRBV5-1	NA	TRBJ2-7	CASSLRRITERSTYEQYF	TGCGCCAGCAGCTTGCGGCGGATCACCGAGCGGTCCACCTACGAGCAGTACTTC
few	TRBV5-6	TRBD1	TRBJ1-5	CASSYTGVYSNQPQHF	TGTGCCAGCAGCTATACAGGGGTTTATAGCAATCAGCCCCAGCATTTT
few	TRBV4-1	TRBD2	TRBJ2-1	CASSLTTSGRAREQFF	TGCGCCAGCAGCCTTACGACTAGCGGGAGGGCCCGTGAGCAGTTCTTC
NA	TRBV14	NA	TRBJ1-3	CASSQDRGNTIYF	TGTGCCAGCAGCCAAGACAGGGGAAACACCATATATTTT
NA	TRBV4-1	TRBD1	TRBJ1-1	CASSQMGQGALTEAFF	TGCGCCAGCAGCCAGATGGGACAGGGGGCGCTCACTGAAGCTTTCTTT
NA	TRBV7-9	NA	TRBJ2-7	CASSPGSMREQYF	TGTGCCAGCAGCCCCGGGTCGATGCGCGAGCAGTACTTC
few	TRBV15	NA	TRBJ1-1	CATSRPQRAGVNTEAFF	TGTGCCACCAGCAGACCCCAGCGGGCAGGAGTGAACACTGAAGCTTTCTTT
few	TRBV6-5	NA	TRBJ1-2	CASSGHRDWGGYTF	TGTGCCAGCAGTGGCCACAGGGATTGGGGCGGCTACACCTTC
few	TRBV9	NA	TRBJ2-2	CASRSGGTGELFF	TGTGCCAGCAGGAGCGGTGGCACCGGGGAGCTGTTTTTT
NA	TRBV11-3	TRBD2	TRBJ2-1	CASSLEKAGGEQFF	TGTGCCAGCAGCTTAGAGAAGGCCGGGGGGGAGCAGTTCTTC
NA	TRBV28	NA	TRBJ2-1	CASSLLPPNDEQFF	TGTGCCAGCAGTTTATTGCCCCCTAACGATGAGCAGTTCTTC
NA	TRBV4-1	TRBD1	TRBJ2-7	CASSQVSTGVSYEQYF	TGCGCCAGCAGCCAAGTTAGCACAGGGGTCTCCTACGAGCAGTACTTC
few	TRBV9	TRBD2	TRBJ2-5	CASSPTVGQTGTSGETQYF	TGTGCCAGCAGCCCGACAGTGGGACAGACCGGGACTAGCGGAGAGACCCAGTACTTC
many	TRBV9	NA	TRBJ2-5	CASSGGGRKVSETQYF	TGTGCCAGCAGCGGTGGAGGGCGGAAGGTATCTGAGACCCAGTACTTC
NA	TRBV6-5	TRBD1	TRBJ1-2	CASRRDSATYGYTF	TGTGCCAGCAGAAGGGACAGTGCAACTTATGGCTACACCTTC
NA	TRBV27	NA	TRBJ2-6	CASSLSVGIGANVLTF	TGTGCCAGCAGTTTATCGGTCGGTATCGGGGCCAACGTCCTGACTTTC
few	TRBV6-5	NA	TRBJ1-4	CASKQGSTNEKLFF	TGTGCCAGCAAGCAGGGATCAACTAATGAAAAACTGTTTTTT
few	TRBV5-1	TRBD2	TRBJ2-5	CASSFGGGQETQYF	TGCGCCAGCAGCTTTGGGGGGGGACAAGAGACCCAGTACTTC
few	TRBV9	NA	TRBJ2-1	CASSRSDYNEQFF	TGTGCCAGCAGCCGGTCCGATTACAATGAGCAGTTCTTC
few	TRBV7-2	TRBD2	TRBJ2-3	CASSPSGRGMDTQYF	TGTGCCAGCAGCCCCAGCGGGAGAGGAATGGATACGCAGTATTTT
few	TRBV29-1	TRBD1	TRBJ1-2	CSAHSGGQGKEYGYTF	TGCAGCGCCCATTCGGGAGGACAGGGAAAAGAGTATGGCTACACCTTC